This TCR beta chain was documented in a study of cytomegalovirus exposure and HLA in healthy donors. In the PCR, 60 Vbeta and 13 Jbeta primers were used. Profiling relied on immunoSEQ multiplex PCR, and the TCRdb table lists in-frame clones only, not all of them. Here the sample table reports 45,000 to 70,000 clones. The germline gives CDR1 SEHNR, CDR2 FQNEAQ (reference sequence). This CDR3 contains 14 residues. V was pared by 8 bases and J by 12 bases, with 23 bases between. Study-wide results and caveats: Several of the most significant clusters were apparently associated with common viral pathogens in a later analysis. Across donors, sequencing depth was assumed by presence/absence analyses to be roughly uniform.

To note about this clone: As yet, its antigen is unknown.

V gene TRBV7-9 combines with J gene TRBJ2-1; tentatively, D is TRBD2 (5 bases). This receptor was identified in a woman aged 50 to 60 in good health and CMV-seropositive. The sequencing sample was made of PBMCs. DNA of the CDR3: TGTGCCAGCGCCCGGGGTATAGCCCAAGGATGGCAGTTCTTC. Translating it yields CASARGIAQGWQFF.